This T cell receptor beta chain was captured by sequencing in a study of T cells in localized non-small cell lung cancer. As regards this clone: Its antigen is as yet unknown.

V was cut by 1 base and J by 0 bases, with 10 bases left in between. CDR3 length: 17 amino acids. Germline-derived CDR1 and CDR2 are SGHTA and FQGNSA. Libraries were prepared by immunoSEQ multiplex PCR; TCRdb keeps only in-frame clonotypes and omits some of them. The sample consists of 72,000 or so clones, roughly 81% of them appearing once. Study-wide points: Only one tumor region went through sequencing, so heterogeneity may still be there. Among blood samples, higher T cell density accompanied longer overall survival. A median of 57 of the top 100 tumor clones appeared in adjacent lung, which was paired and uninvolved.

The TCR originated in a female donor of 60 years or more with stage I lung adenocarcinoma. The rearrangement uses TRBV7-2 and TRBJ2-6; D remains unclear. The specimen was peripheral blood, collected before any cancer treatment. Here the CDR3 reads CASSLGGPPSGANVLTF. The CDR3, as DNA: TGTGCCAGCAGCTTAGGAGGACCGCCCTCTGGGGCCAACGTCCTGACTTTC.